The 2 T cell receptor beta chains presented below share a single source sample, sequenced in a study of memory CD4+ T cells and cytomegalovirus serostatus. The sort gate was single viable CD3+CD4+CD8-CD45RO+ cells for memory CD4+ T cells. Method: immunoSEQ multiplex PCR; TCRdb's copy keeps in-frame clones and lacks some. The repertoire holds about 82,000 clones, with around 80% as singletons. The sequenced material came from memory CD4+ T cells from blood. All receptors derive from an adult in good health and CMV-seronegative.

The chain combines TRBV4-2 with TRBJ2-7; 7 positions agree with TRBD1. The CDR3 loop spans 16 amino acids. V was pared by 0 bases and J by 6 bases, with 11 bases of the junction left unmatched. Germline V lookup: CDR1 LGHNA, CDR2 YNFKEQ. The CDR3 nucleotides are TGTGCCAGCAGCCAAGATTCGCGACAGGGAGTCTTCGAGCAGTACTTC. Translation gives CASSQDSRQGVFEQYF.

The CDR3 loop is CASSPDPGAPNEQFF. CDR3 bases: TGTGCCAGCAGCCCAGACCCAGGGGCCCCCAATGAGCAGTTCTTC. V is TRBV11-2 and J is TRBJ2-1; D is possibly TRBD1 (6 bases). CDR1 SGHAT and CDR2 FQNNGV come from the germline V gene. The CDR3 spans 15 residues. The V end was cut by 5 bases, the J end by 6 bases, with 17 bases between.